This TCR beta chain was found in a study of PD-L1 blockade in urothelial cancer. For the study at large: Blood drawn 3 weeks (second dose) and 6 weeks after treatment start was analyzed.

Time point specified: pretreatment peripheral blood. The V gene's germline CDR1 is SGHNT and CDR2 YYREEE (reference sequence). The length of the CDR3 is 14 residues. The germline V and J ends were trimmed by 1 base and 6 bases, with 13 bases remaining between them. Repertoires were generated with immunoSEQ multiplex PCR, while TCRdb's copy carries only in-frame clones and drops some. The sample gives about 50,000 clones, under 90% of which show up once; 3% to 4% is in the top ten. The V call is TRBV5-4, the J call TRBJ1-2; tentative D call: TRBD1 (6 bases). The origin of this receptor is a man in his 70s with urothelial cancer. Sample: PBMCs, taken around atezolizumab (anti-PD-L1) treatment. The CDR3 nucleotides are TGTGCCAGCAGCTTGCGCCAGGGGAGCGATGGCTACACCTTC. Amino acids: CASSLRQGSDGYTF.